The 10 T cell receptor beta chains below come from one sample, sequenced in a study of shared clonotypes between healthy human individuals. CD45RO negativity and positive selection for CCR7 defined naive CD8 cells, a population that excluded terminally differentiated effector memory CD45RA+ cells. Here immunoSEQ multiplex PCR was the method, and the copy in TCRdb shows in-frame clones only, minus some. The sample comprises over 2,000,000 clones, 85% to 95% of which are singletons, and roughly 1.7% rests with the top ten. Sequencing was carried out using naive CD8+ T cells from PBMCs. The origin of the receptors is a man in his late teens or twenties in good health. Some clones in this sample may be carry-over from other donors' samples.

The rearrangement uses TRBV29-1 and TRBJ1-1; TRBD1 matches at 10 bases. The V segment lost 2 bases and the J segment 2 bases; nucleotides outside the gene matches: 2. Per the germline V gene, CDR1 is SQVTM and CDR2 is ANQGSEA. The CDR3 is made up of 14 amino acids. The CDR3 spells CSVERTGGNTEAFF. DNA for the CDR3: TGCAGCGTTGAAAGGACAGGGGGTAACACTGAAGCTTTCTTT.

The genes are TRBV11-2 and TRBJ2-1; 9 bases map to TRBD2. CDR3 length: 15 residues. Trimming at V came to 2 bases and at J to 8 bases, leaving 7 bases not matched to a gene. Germline V gene sequence: CDR1 SGHAT, CDR2 FQNNGV. The CDR3 here is CASSLSASGIHEQFF. The CDR3, as DNA: TGTGCCAGCAGCTTATCCGCTAGCGGGATACATGAGCAGTTCTTC.

The chain couples TRBV7-8 to TRBJ1-1; D not resolved. V lost 7 bases, J lost 3 bases, and 27 bases lay in between. Looked up from germline, CDR1 is SGHVS and CDR2 is FQNEAQ. The CDR3 runs 18 residues. Here the CDR3 reads CASNTTPGAQQTHTEAFF. CDR3 nucleotides: TGTGCCAGCAACACGACCCCCGGAGCTCAACAAACCCACACTGAAGCTTTCTTT.

The chain carries TRBV6-5 and TRBJ2-7, with D perhaps TRBD1 (6 bases). This CDR3 has 15 amino acids. Germline values: CDR1 MNHEY, CDR2 SVGAGI. The V end was cut by 2 bases, the J end by 6 bases, with 17 bases between. As DNA, the CDR3 is TGTGCCAGCAGTTACACCTGGACAGCGTCGGGCGAGCAGTACTTC. This codes for CASSYTWTASGEQYF.

Turning to this clone: Within the sample, other DNA sequences also encode this same CDR3. This sequence joins TRBV10-2 and TRBJ1-1; D call uncertain. The CDR3 extends over 13 amino acids. V shed 8 bases and J shed 1 base, with 11 bases lying between them. The germline gives CDR1 WSHSY, CDR2 SAAADI. The DNA of the CDR3 is TGCGCCAGCTCCGACGGGTGGAACACTGAAGCTTTCTTT. The encoded protein is CASSDGWNTEAFF.

This clone was counted once. CDR3 residues: CASSFSTVGQETQYF. As DNA, the CDR3 is TGTGCCAGCAGCTTCTCGACCGTGGGCCAAGAGACCCAGTACTTC. The gene calls are TRBV13 and TRBJ2-5; D is ambiguous. Germline values: CDR1 PRHDT, CDR2 FYEKMQ (reference sequence). This CDR3 region has 15 residues. V was shortened by 3 bases and J by 1 base, with 12 bases between the two germline ends.

The genes are TRBV27 and TRBJ2-2; 8 nucleotides agree with TRBD1. Trimming took 8 bases from V and 4 from J; bases not matched to a gene: 12. The CDR3 contains 16 residues. The germline V gene encodes CDR1 MNHEY and CDR2 SMNVEV (reference sequence). Here the CDR3 reads CASGVRLQGGTGELFF. Here the CDR3 DNA reads TGTGCCAGCGGGGTTCGTTTACAGGGGGGCACCGGGGAGCTGTTTTTT.

The genes are TRBV7-9 and TRBJ2-2; 7 bases fit TRBD1. Per the germline V gene, CDR1 is SEHNR and CDR2 is FQNEAQ (reference sequence). V was clipped by 6 bases and J by 5 bases; unmatched bases: 6. This CDR3 region has 14 residues. CDR3 nucleotide sequence: TGTGCCAGCAGTGACAGGGATTCGACCGGGGAGCTGTTTTTT. Protein product: CASSDRDSTGELFF.

This clone came up many times. This rearrangement joins TRBV28 to TRBJ1-1; D remains ambiguous. The CDR3 spans 12 residues. The V end was cut by 4 bases, the J end by 1 base, with 4 bases between. Germline V gene lookup returns CDR1 MDHEN and CDR2 SYDVKM. The CDR3 loop reads CASSWGNTEAFF. The DNA of the CDR3 is TGTGCCAGCAGTTGGGGGAACACTGAAGCTTTCTTT.

The rearrangement uses TRBV7-9 and TRBJ2-2; 7 bases are shared with TRBD2. Germline V gene lookup returns CDR1 SEHNR and CDR2 FQNEAQ (reference sequence). The CDR3 extends over 17 amino acids. The ends lost 5 bases at V and 0 bases at J; junction bases unmatched: 9. CDR3 nucleotides: TGTGCCAGCAGCGGTCCCCTAGCGGCGGCGAACACCGGGGAGCTGTTTTTT. Translated, it gives CASSGPLAAANTGELFF.